This T cell receptor beta chain was documented in a study of CD4 T cells in relation to SARS-CoV-2 and coronaviruses. Study overall: Controls used an HIV-1 Nef peptide pool or no peptide.

To note about this clone: The antigen remains unidentified.

Method: immunoSEQ multiplex PCR; TCRdb's copy keeps in-frame clones and lacks some. This sample yields around 11,000 clones, of which about 79% are seen a single time; 20% to 30% belongs to the top ten. Before the COVID-19 pandemic, during about 2011-2019, CD4+ T cells were taken from unexposed donors. After 10 to 11 days of culture, CD4+ T cells were isolated. Half the medium was replaced with IL-2 medium on days 3 and 7. Specimen: CD4+ T cells from PBMCs, cultured in vitro. The receptor was derived from a human donor in good health.

CDR3 coding DNA: TGTGCCAGTAGCCCGGGAGCCCACTCTGGAAACACCATATATTTT. Translating it yields CASSPGAHSGNTIYF. The rearrangement links TRBV19 to TRBJ1-3, with D unresolved. Germline CDR1 is LNHDA and CDR2 is SQIVND (reference sequence). The CDR3 covers 15 residues. V lost 6 bases to trimming and J lost 0 bases, with 12 bases between them.